The 25 T cell receptor beta chains below all came from one sample that was sequenced in a study of T cell responses to AZD1222 COVID-19 vaccine. Repertoires were generated with immunoSEQ multiplex PCR, while TCRdb's copy carries only in-frame clones and drops some. There are about 160,000 clones in the sample; about nine tenths occur only once, and around 5.5% lies in the top ten. The sequencing here drew on peripheral blood, taken on day 0 of AZD1222 vaccination. The receptors derive from an adult in good health.

The chain recombines TRBV10-3 with TRBJ1-5; TRBD1 might be the D (6 bases). The CDR3 consists of 13 residues. From germline, CDR1 is ENHRY and CDR2 SYGVKD. V lost 6 bases to trimming and J lost 4 bases, with 10 bases between them. CDR3 loop: CAIRTGLNQPQHF. As DNA, the CDR3 is TGTGCCATCAGAACAGGGCTTAATCAGCCCCAGCATTTT.

The chain recombines TRBV28 with TRBJ1-2; 7 positions agree with TRBD1. CDR1 is MDHEN and CDR2 is SYDVKM in the germline V gene. CDR3 length equals 15 residues. J gave up 2 bases and V 3 bases, and 6 bases lay outside the gene matches. CDR3 protein: CASSLFWDSNYGYTF. The CDR3 bases are TGTGCCAGCAGTTTGTTTTGGGACAGCAACTATGGCTACACCTTC.

The chain is built from TRBV18 and TRBJ1-4, with D possibly matching TRBD1 (6 bases). Trimming removed 3 bases from V and 7 bases from J, with 15 bases in between. CDR1 KGHSH and CDR2 LQKENI come from the germline V gene. This CDR3 comprises 15 residues. The CDR3 DNA sequence: TGTGCCAGCTCACCCTCGGGGGGGCTGGGTGAAAAACTGTTTTTT. As protein: CASSPSGGLGEKLFF.

As to this clone: A much more abundant neighbour one base away suggests this may be a read error. Distinct nucleotide sequences in the sample also encode this CDR3. The chain combines TRBV6-4 with TRBJ2-1; the match to TRBD2 covers 12 bases. The CDR3 runs to 14 residues. CDR1 is MRHNA and CDR2 is SNTAGT in the germline V gene. DNA of the CDR3: TGTGCCAGCAGTGGACTAGCGGGAGCTGATGAGCAATTCTTC. It encodes CASSGLAGADEQFF.

The table lists this clone with a few counts. This chain joins TRBV5-1 and TRBJ2-1; possibly TRBD1 or TRBD2 for D (5 bases each). The V end was cut by 4 bases, the J end by 4 bases, with 12 bases between. The CDR3 runs 14 residues. Looked up from germline, CDR1 is SGHRS and CDR2 is YFSETQ. The CDR3 here is CASSRDADYNEQFF. Here the CDR3 DNA reads TGCGCCAGCAGCCGGGACGCCGATTACAATGAGCAGTTCTTC.

This clone has only one observation. The V gene is TRBV9, the J gene TRBJ1-3; TRBD1 is a possible D gene (6 bases). CDR1 and CDR2 (germline): SGDLS, YYNGEE. The V end lost 1 base, the J end lost 3 bases, and 11 bases lay between the germline ends. The CDR3 consists of 15 residues. The CDR3 loop is CASSVTGFSGNTIYF. CDR3 nucleotides: TGTGCCAGCAGCGTAACAGGGTTTAGTGGAAACACCATATATTTT.

The rearrangement joins TRBV19 to TRBJ2-5; 7 positions agree with TRBD2. The trim removed 4 bases at V and 5 bases at J, leaving 7 bases unmatched. This CDR3 contains 14 residues. Looked up from germline, CDR1 is LNHDA and CDR2 is SQIVND (reference sequence). CDR3 DNA: TGTGCCAGTAGTAGTGGCGGGAGAGGGGAGACCCAGTACTTC. Its translation is CASSSGGRGETQYF.

At least ten counts were recorded for this clone. The chain couples TRBV4-3 to TRBJ2-4; D is perhaps TRBD1 or TRBD2 (5 bases each). Germline assignment: CDR1 LGHNA and CDR2 YSLEER. V was clipped by 0 bases and J by 8 bases, with 17 bases between them. CDR3 size: 16 residues. In DNA, the CDR3 is TGCGCCAGCAGCCAAGACGGGCCCCCGATGGGGGACATTCAGTACTTC. The encoded protein is CASSQDGPPMGDIQYF.

The genes are TRBV27 and TRBJ2-2, with 13 nucleotides matching TRBD2. Germline CDR1 reads MNHEY; CDR2 reads SMNVEV (reference sequence). The junction had 7 bases not matched to a gene; V was cut back by 6 bases and J by 6 bases. The length of the CDR3 is 16 residues. CDR3 loop: CASSRTSGSFAGELFF. The CDR3 nucleotides are TGTGCCAGCAGCCGGACTAGCGGGAGTTTCGCCGGGGAGCTGTTTTTT.

This rearrangement joins TRBV9 to TRBJ2-7, with TRBD2 identical over 15 bases. V gave up 4 bases and J gave up 0 bases; unmatched junction bases: 5. The germline gives CDR1 SGDLS, CDR2 YYNGEE. CDR3 length: 17 residues. The CDR3 here is CASSPGLAGGSSYEQYF. DNA for the CDR3: TGTGCCAGCAGCCCCGGACTAGCGGGGGGGAGCTCCTACGAGCAGTACTTC.

The chain uses TRBV7-9 and TRBJ1-2; tentative D call: TRBD1 (5 bases). Trimming removed 1 base at V and 2 bases at J, with 11 bases between. Germline loops: CDR1 SEHNR, CDR2 FQNEAQ (reference sequence). The CDR3 is made up of 15 amino acids. In DNA form, the CDR3 reads TGTGCCAGCAGCTTAGGGGGCAGTCAGAACTATGGCTACACCTTC. It translates to CASSLGGSQNYGYTF.

The chain links TRBV13 to TRBJ2-2, with a possible D match to TRBD2 (6 bases). There are 16 residues in the CDR3. The V end lost 5 bases, the J end lost 1 base, and 14 bases lay between the germline ends. Looked up from germline, CDR1 is PRHDT and CDR2 is FYEKMQ (reference sequence). CDR3 in amino acids: CASSHEGLQNTGELFF. The CDR3 region has the DNA TGTGCCAGCAGCCACGAGGGACTGCAGAACACCGGGGAGCTGTTTTTT.

The rearrangement links TRBV9 to TRBJ1-2; tentative D call: TRBD1 (5 bases). The CDR3 is 13 amino acids. The germline V gene has CDR1 SGDLS and CDR2 YYNGEE. Between the trimmed V and J ends, which lost 4 bases and 8 bases, there was a span of 15 bases. In DNA form, the CDR3 reads TGTGCCAGCAGCCCAGGCTGGGGGTTCGGCTACACCTTC. Amino acid sequence: CASSPGWGFGYTF. The full variable domain, rest sourced from reference TRBV9 and TRBJ1-2, is DSGVTQTPKHLITATGQRVTLRCSPRSGDLSVYWYQQSLDQGLQFLIQYYNGEERAKGNILERFSAQQFPDLHSELNLSSLELGDSALYFCASSPGWGFGYTFGSGTRLTVV.

The chain is built from TRBV7-6 and TRBJ1-1; the D is unclear. The CDR3 spans 13 residues. Trimming pared 4 bases from V and 1 base from J, leaving 7 bases between. Germline V gene data show CDR1 as SGHVS and CDR2 as FNYEAQ. This chain's CDR3 is CASSSNRNTEAFF. CDR3 sequence (DNA): TGTGCCAGCAGCTCGAACAGGAACACTGAAGCTTTCTTT.

This chain links TRBV18 with TRBJ2-7; D may be TRBD1 (5 bases). CDR1 is KGHSH and CDR2 is LQKENI in the germline V gene. Trimming stripped 1 base from V and 3 bases from J, with 13 bases between. The CDR3 runs 15 residues. CDR3 DNA sequence: TGTGCCAGCTCACCACAGACAGCCATTCTCTACGAGCAGTACTTC. This codes for CASSPQTAILYEQYF.

V gene TRBV7-9 combines with J gene TRBJ1-2, with TRBD1 as a possible D gene (6 bases). Deletions cut 5 bases from V and 8 bases from J, with 24 bases between. This CDR3 region has 16 residues. In germline, CDR1 is SEHNR, CDR2 FQNEAQ (reference sequence). The CDR3 sequence: CASSPPVTGENGGYTF. In nucleotides, the CDR3 is TGTGCCAGCAGCCCTCCGGTGACAGGCGAGAATGGAGGCTACACCTTC.

The chain joins TRBV10-3 to TRBJ1-2; D is unclear. The germline gives CDR1 ENHRY, CDR2 SYGVKD. Trimming removed 7 bases from V and 3 bases from J, with 12 bases in between. The CDR3 runs 13 residues. CDR3 protein: CAITPREYYGYTF. Here the CDR3 DNA reads TGTGCCATCACTCCCCGGGAGTACTATGGCTACACCTTC.

The V and J genes are TRBV2 and TRBJ1-5, with unresolved D. The V and J ends lost 5 bases and 9 bases respectively, with 14 bases between them. Germline V CDR1 and CDR2: SNHLY, FYNNEI. The CDR3 contains 13 residues. As DNA, the CDR3 is TGTGCCAGCAGTTCCTCCACGTGGGTGCCCCAGCATTTT. Encoded protein: CASSSSTWVPQHF.

This rearrangement joins TRBV11-2 to TRBJ2-3, with D uncertain. The CDR3 is 14 residues long. The germline gives CDR1 SGHAT, CDR2 FQNNGV. The V and J ends lost 4 bases and 2 bases respectively, with 10 bases between them. CDR3 region: CASSSWVSTDTQYF. CDR3 DNA: TGTGCCAGCAGCTCCTGGGTTTCCACAGATACGCAGTATTTT.

The rearrangement uses TRBV24-1 and TRBJ2-3, with TRBD1 as a possible D gene (6 bases). V gave up 6 bases and J gave up 9 bases, with 12 bases separating them. Per the germline V gene, CDR1 is KGHDR and CDR2 is SFDVKD. This CDR3 is built from 12 residues. Here the CDR3 DNA reads TGTGCCACCAGTCCAGGGGAAGTGACGCAGTATTTT. Amino acids: CATSPGEVTQYF.

This clone was observed a handful of times. The chain couples TRBV7-8 to TRBJ2-6; D gene ambiguous. The CDR3 extends over 14 amino acids. CDR1 is SGHVS and CDR2 is FQNEAQ in the germline V gene. V was pared by 5 bases and J by 4 bases, with 9 bases between. The chain's CDR3 is CASSPGHGANVLTF. The CDR3 coding sequence is TGTGCCAGCAGCCCGGGTCACGGGGCCAACGTCCTGACTTTC.

V usage is TRBV2 and J usage is TRBJ2-7, with TRBD1 matching over 7 bases. The germline V gene has CDR1 SNHLY and CDR2 FYNNEI. With V trimmed by 6 bases and J by 2 bases, 7 bases remained unmatched. The CDR3 covers 14 residues. The CDR3 protein is CASREQGPAYEQYF. The CDR3 nucleotides read TGTGCCAGCAGAGAACAGGGGCCTGCCTACGAGCAGTACTTC.

J is TRBJ1-5 and V is TRBV6-1, with unresolved D. The germline V gene has CDR1 MNHNS and CDR2 SASEGT. V lost 2 bases, J lost 4 bases, and 6 bases lay in between. CDR3 length: 13 amino acids. The CDR3 here is CASSERINQPQHF. DNA of the CDR3: TGTGCCAGCAGTGAACGGATTAATCAGCCCCAGCATTTT.

A single count supports this clone. The V gene is TRBV7-3, the J gene TRBJ2-6; D is perhaps TRBD2 (6 bases). Germline V gives CDR1 SGHTA, CDR2 FQGTGA. The CDR3 runs 15 residues. The V end lost 4 bases, the J end lost 4 bases, and 11 bases lay between the germline ends. The CDR3 DNA reads as TGTGCCAGCAGCTCCTTAGGGAGGGGGGCCAACGTCCTGACTTTC. It specifies CASSSLGRGANVLTF.

The V and J genes are TRBV28 and TRBJ2-7; D is perhaps TRBD2 (6 bases). V lost 6 bases and J lost 6, with 21 bases in between. Germline CDR1 MDHEN, CDR2 SYDVKM. There are 15 residues in the CDR3. CDR3 loop: CASRKHGTVNSEQYF. The CDR3, as DNA: TGTGCCAGCAGGAAGCACGGGACTGTTAATTCCGAGCAGTACTTC.